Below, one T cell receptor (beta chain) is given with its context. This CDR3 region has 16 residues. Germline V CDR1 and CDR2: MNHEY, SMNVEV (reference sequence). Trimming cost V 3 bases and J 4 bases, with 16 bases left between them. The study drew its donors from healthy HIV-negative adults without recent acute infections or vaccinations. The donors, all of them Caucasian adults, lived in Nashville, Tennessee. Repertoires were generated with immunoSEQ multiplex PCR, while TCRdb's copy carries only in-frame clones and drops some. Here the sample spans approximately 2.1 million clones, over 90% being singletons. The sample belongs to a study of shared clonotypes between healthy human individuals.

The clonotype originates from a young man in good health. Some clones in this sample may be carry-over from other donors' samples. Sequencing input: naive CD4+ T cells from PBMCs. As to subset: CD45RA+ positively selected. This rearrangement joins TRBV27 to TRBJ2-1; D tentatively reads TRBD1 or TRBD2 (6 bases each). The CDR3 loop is CASSFRGRKGYNEQFF. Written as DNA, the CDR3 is TGTGCCAGCAGTTTTAGGGGGAGGAAGGGTTACAATGAGCAGTTCTTC.